The 11 T cell receptor beta chains listed next were all sequenced from one sample in a study of T cells after yellow fever vaccination. TCRdb re-called the 5' RACE reads through MiXCR, storing one row per CDR3 protein. The sample shows some 350,000 distinct CDR3 sequences, under 5% of them seen only once. The sequences come from PBMCs, collected 5 days after the yellow fever booster vaccination. These receptors were taken from a man between 18 and 29 years old who received the YFV17D yellow fever vaccine.

This clonotype was counted at least ten times. This rearrangement joins TRBV5-4 to TRBJ1-1; D ambiguous. V dropped 0 bases and J dropped 6 bases, with 15 bases sitting between them. Germline V lookup: CDR1 SGHNT, CDR2 YYREEE (reference sequence). The CDR3 runs to 15 residues. CDR3 region: CASSLGVQLNSEAFF. CDR3 nucleotides: TGTGCCAGCAGCTTGGGGGTTCAACTCAACTCTGAAGCTTTCTTT.

The chain links TRBV10-3 to TRBJ1-2, with D unclear. This CDR3 contains 13 residues. CDR1 and CDR2 from the germline V gene are ENHRY and SYGVKD. The V and J ends lost 3 bases and 1 base respectively, with 6 bases between them. In DNA form, the CDR3 reads TGTGCCATCAGTGAAGCAGATAACTATGGCTACACCTTC. Translating it yields CAISEADNYGYTF.

This clonotype was found a few times. The chain joins TRBV20-1 to TRBJ2-1; either TRBD1 or TRBD2 may fit D (6 bases each). The CDR3 is 15 amino acids. Deletions cut 0 bases from V and 4 bases from J, with 13 bases between. Per germline, CDR1 DFQATT and CDR2 SNEGSKA (reference sequence). The CDR3 protein is CSARDKGGRYNEQFF. The DNA for the CDR3 is TGCAGTGCTAGAGATAAGGGGGGCCGGTACAATGAGCAGTTCTTC.

This clonotype has more than one count but fewer than ten. J is TRBJ2-3 and V is TRBV20-1, with unresolved D. CDR3 length: 13 residues. The germline V gene has CDR1 DFQATT and CDR2 SNEGSKA (reference sequence). V lost 0 bases and J 0 bases, leaving 4 bases between the germline ends. DNA of the CDR3: TGCAGTGCTAGAGATCTGAGCACAGATACGCAGTATTTT. Amino acids: CSARDLSTDTQYF.

The chain combines TRBV7-9 with TRBJ1-4; D gene uncertain. CDR1 and CDR2 from the germline V gene are SEHNR and FQNEAQ (reference sequence). The CDR3 has 14 residues. The V end was cut by 1 base, the J end by 4 bases, with 7 bases between. The CDR3 here is CASSLGGFNEKLFF. As DNA, the CDR3 is TGTGCCAGCAGCTTAGGGGGATTTAATGAAAAACTGTTTTTT.

The chain is built from TRBV5-1 and TRBJ2-2; the D gene is possibly TRBD1 (5 bases). This CDR3 region has 15 residues. With 7 bases removed from V and 1 base from J, the gap between germline ends came to 14 bases. Looked up from germline, CDR1 is SGHRS and CDR2 is YFSETQ. CDR3: CASSVTAQNTGELFF. DNA for the CDR3: TGCGCCAGCTCTGTGACAGCGCAGAACACCGGGGAGCTGTTTTTT.

The sample holds many counts of this clonotype. The chain employs TRBV7-3 and TRBJ2-2; D may be TRBD1 or TRBD2 (5 bases each). V was trimmed by 6 bases and J by 1 base, leaving 9 bases between them. CDR3 size: 14 residues. Germline CDR1 and CDR2: SGHTA and FQGTGA. CDR3 DNA sequence: TGTGCCAGCAGGTGGGACGGGAACACCGGGGAGCTGTTTTTT. It specifies CASRWDGNTGELFF.

This clonotype was recorded a few times. The V call is TRBV12-3 or TRBV12-4, the J call TRBJ1-4, with a weak D call TRBD1 (5 bases). V was shortened by 6 bases and J by 8 bases, with 16 bases between the two germline ends. The length of the CDR3 is 14 residues. The CDR3 nucleotides are TGTGCCAGCAGCCGCCGGGGGGGGTTCGAAAAACTGTTTTTT. Translation gives CASSRRGGFEKLFF.

The table lists this clonotype with a few counts. J is TRBJ2-5 and V is TRBV5-1, with 11 bases lining up with TRBD2. Unmatched junction bases numbered 8, after V lost 5 bases and J lost 5 bases. Germline loops: CDR1 SGHRS, CDR2 YFSETQ. There are 15 residues in the CDR3. CDR3 region: CASSFTSGGRETQYF. The CDR3 DNA sequence: TGCGCCAGCAGTTTTACTAGCGGGGGTAGGGAGACCCAGTACTTC.

The chain combines TRBV20-1 with TRBJ1-1, with D possibly TRBD1 on 6 matching bases. Trimming shortened V by 0 bases and J by 2 bases, and 7 bases separated the two germline ends. The CDR3 runs 13 residues. In germline, CDR1 is DFQATT, CDR2 SNEGSKA (reference sequence). CDR3 protein: CSARDRGNTEAFF. CDR3 bases: TGCAGTGCTAGAGACAGGGGAAACACTGAAGCTTTCTTT.

In this sample, this clonotype turned up many times. This chain joins TRBV7-9 and TRBJ2-7; tentatively, D is TRBD1 (6 bases). This CDR3 spans 16 amino acids. V was trimmed by 0 bases and J by 3 bases, leaving 15 bases between them. Germline CDR1 is SEHNR and CDR2 is FQNEAQ (reference sequence). The CDR3 region is CASSLAPAGDFYEQYF. The CDR3 DNA follows: TGTGCCAGCAGCTTAGCCCCGGCAGGGGATTTCTACGAGCAGTACTTC.